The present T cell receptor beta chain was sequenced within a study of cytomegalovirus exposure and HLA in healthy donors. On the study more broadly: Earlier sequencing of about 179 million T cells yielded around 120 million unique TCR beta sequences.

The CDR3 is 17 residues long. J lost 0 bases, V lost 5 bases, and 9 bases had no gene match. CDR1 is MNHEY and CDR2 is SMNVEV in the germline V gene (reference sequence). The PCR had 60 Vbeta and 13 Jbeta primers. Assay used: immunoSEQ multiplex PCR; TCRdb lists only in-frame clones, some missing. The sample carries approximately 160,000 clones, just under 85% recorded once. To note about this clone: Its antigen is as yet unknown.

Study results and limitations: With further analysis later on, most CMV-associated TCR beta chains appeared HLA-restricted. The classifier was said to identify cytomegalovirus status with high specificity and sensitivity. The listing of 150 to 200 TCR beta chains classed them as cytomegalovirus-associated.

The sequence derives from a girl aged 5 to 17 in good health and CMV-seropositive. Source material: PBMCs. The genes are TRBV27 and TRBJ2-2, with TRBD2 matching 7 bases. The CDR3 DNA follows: TGTGCCAGCAGTCCCCAACGGGGGGACCCGAACACCGGGGAGCTGTTTTTT. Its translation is CASSPQRGDPNTGELFF.